Below, 7 T cell receptor beta chains from the same sample are listed, as sequenced in a study of blood T cell repertoires in COVID-19. The data were produced by immunoSEQ multiplex PCR, yet TCRdb's version contains in-frame clones alone and is incomplete. This table holds 130,000 or so clones, just over 85% found once. The sample consisted of peripheral blood. Receptors were obtained from a woman between 55 and 75 years old with acute or convalescent COVID-19.

The J gene is TRBJ1-2, the V gene TRBV7-2, with TRBD1 matching over 7 bases. CDR1 is SGHTA, CDR2 FQGNSA, per germline. The CDR3 length is 13 residues. Trimming cost V 0 bases and J 6 bases; bases outside gene matches: 1. CDR3 nucleotides: TGTGCCAGCAGCTTAGCCCAGGGGGATGGCTACACCTTC. Protein sequence: CASSLAQGDGYTF.

The genes are TRBV18 and TRBJ2-1, with no clear D. The germline CDR1 and CDR2 sequences are KGHSH and LQKENI. Trimming shortened V by 2 bases and J by 9 bases, and 8 bases separated the two germline ends. The CDR3 runs to 12 residues. Here the CDR3 DNA reads TGTGCCAGCTCACCAGCGGTTGGTGAGCAGTTCTTC. Translated, it gives CASSPAVGEQFF.

This chain joins TRBV20-1 and TRBJ1-2, with D unresolved. Germline V CDR1 and CDR2: DFQATT, SNEGSKA (reference sequence). This CDR3 has 16 residues. Between the trimmed V and J ends, which lost 3 bases and 0 bases, there was a span of 17 bases. For the CDR3, the DNA is TGCAGTGCTAGTCGGAAACTAAAGGTAGCTAACTATGGCTACACCTTC. It translates to CSASRKLKVANYGYTF.

This clone was seen a handful of times. This sequence joins TRBV7-9 and TRBJ2-1, with TRBD2 matching over 14 bases. The CDR3 loop spans 15 amino acids. J was trimmed by 5 bases and V by 5 bases; bases with no gene match: 2. Germline V gene sequence: CDR1 SEHNR, CDR2 FQNEAQ (reference sequence). DNA for the CDR3: TGTGCCAGCAGCAGGGGACTAGCGGGGGACAATGAGCAGTTCTTC. Protein: CASSRGLAGDNEQFF.

This chain links TRBV3-1 (or the pseudogene TRBV3-2) with TRBJ2-5, with D possibly TRBD2 on 5 matching bases. This CDR3 region has 13 residues. Germline values: CDR1 LGHDT, CDR2 YNNKEL (reference sequence). Trimming removed 3 bases from V and 5 bases from J, with 10 bases in between. CDR3 residues: CASSQTRGETQYF. CDR3 coding DNA: TGTGCCAGCAGCCAGACGAGAGGGGAGACCCAGTACTTC.

The chain links TRBV4-1 to TRBJ1-2; TRBD1 matches 10 bases. J lost 1 base, V lost 1 base, and 6 bases had no gene match. This CDR3 spans 17 amino acids. Per germline, CDR1 MGHRA and CDR2 YSYEKL. DNA for the CDR3: TGCGCCAGCAGCCAAGCGGGGGGACAGGGGATTAACTATGGCTACACCTTC. This sequence encodes CASSQAGGQGINYGYTF.

CDR3 residues: CASSIGLAGYTDTQYF. In nucleotides, the CDR3 is TGTGCCAGTAGTATCGGACTAGCCGGATACACAGATACGCAGTATTTT. This chain links TRBV19 with TRBJ2-3; 8 bases match TRBD2. Trimming at V came to 3 bases and at J to 2 bases, leaving 7 bases not matched to a gene. The CDR3 consists of 16 residues. Germline V CDR1 and CDR2: LNHDA, SQIVND (reference sequence).